This TCR beta chain derives from a study of shared clonotypes between healthy human individuals. TCRdb's table, derived via immunoSEQ multiplex PCR, lists solely in-frame clones and lacks some. The top ten hold more than 9% of the sample, which has 190,000 or so clones, 66% seen once. With V trimmed by 4 bases and J by 7 bases, 6 bases remained unmatched. The V gene's germline CDR1 is LNHDA and CDR2 SQIVND (reference sequence). The CDR3 sequence is 15 residues long. The genes are TRBV19 and TRBJ2-2; 10 bases are shared with TRBD2. Sample: memory CD4+ T cells sorted from blood. Stated subset: CD45RA-negative fraction. The TCR was taken from a man between 25 and 39 years old in good health. As DNA, the CDR3 is TGTGCCAGTAGTACTCTAGCGGGAGCCGTCGGGGAGCTGTTTTTT. Its protein product is CASSTLAGAVGELFF.